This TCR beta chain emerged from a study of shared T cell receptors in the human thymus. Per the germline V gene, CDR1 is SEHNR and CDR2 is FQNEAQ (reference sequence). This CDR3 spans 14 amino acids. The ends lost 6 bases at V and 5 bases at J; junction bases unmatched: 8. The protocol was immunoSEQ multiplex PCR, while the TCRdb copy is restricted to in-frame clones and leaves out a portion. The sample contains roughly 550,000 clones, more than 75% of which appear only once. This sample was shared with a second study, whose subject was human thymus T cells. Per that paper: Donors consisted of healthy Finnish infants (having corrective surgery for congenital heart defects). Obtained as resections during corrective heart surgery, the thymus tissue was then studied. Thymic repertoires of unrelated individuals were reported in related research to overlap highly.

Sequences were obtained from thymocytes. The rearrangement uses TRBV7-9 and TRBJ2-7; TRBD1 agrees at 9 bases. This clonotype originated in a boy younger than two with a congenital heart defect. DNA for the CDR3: TGTGCCAGCAGAAGAAAACAGGGGGCGGACGAGCAGTACTTC. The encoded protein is CASRRKQGADEQYF.